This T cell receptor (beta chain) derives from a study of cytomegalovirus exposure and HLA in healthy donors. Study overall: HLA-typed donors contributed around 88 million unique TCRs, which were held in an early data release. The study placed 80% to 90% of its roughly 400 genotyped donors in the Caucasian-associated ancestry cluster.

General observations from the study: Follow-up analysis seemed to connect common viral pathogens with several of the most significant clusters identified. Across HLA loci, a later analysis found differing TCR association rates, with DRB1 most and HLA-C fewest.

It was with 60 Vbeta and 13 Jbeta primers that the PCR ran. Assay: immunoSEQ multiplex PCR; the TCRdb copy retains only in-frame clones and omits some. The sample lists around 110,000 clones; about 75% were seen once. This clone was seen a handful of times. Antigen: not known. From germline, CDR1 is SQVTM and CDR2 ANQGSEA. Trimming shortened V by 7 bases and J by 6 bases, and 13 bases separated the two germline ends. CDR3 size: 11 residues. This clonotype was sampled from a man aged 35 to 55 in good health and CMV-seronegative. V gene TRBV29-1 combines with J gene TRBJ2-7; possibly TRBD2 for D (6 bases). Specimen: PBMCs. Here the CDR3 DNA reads TGCAGCGCCGAACGGGGGTTCGAGCAGTACTTC. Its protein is CSAERGFEQYF.